Listed here is a single T cell receptor (beta chain). Clones were read by immunoSEQ multiplex PCR, and TCRdb kept only the in-frame ones, dropping some. The sample yields around 60,000 clones, roughly 94% seen once. Treatment described: preoperative locoregional IRX-2 cytokine immunotherapy. Patients received preoperative, locoregional IRX-2 cytokine immunotherapy in a phase Ib study. The source of the sample is a study of preoperative IRX-2 immunotherapy in early breast cancer. Sample collection was performed from a patient treated with IRX-2 immunotherapy. This TCR was sampled from a human donor with breast cancer.

The CDR3 loop reads CASRPHRQGVFTEAFF. The CDR3 nucleotides read TGTGCCAGCAGACCCCATCGACAGGGGGTGTTCACTGAAGCTTTCTTT. This sequence joins TRBV6-6 and TRBJ1-1; 9 bases match TRBD1. CDR1 MNHNY and CDR2 SVGAGI come from the germline V gene (reference sequence). CDR3 length: 16 amino acids. The V segment lost 6 bases and the J segment 4 bases; nucleotides outside the gene matches: 12.